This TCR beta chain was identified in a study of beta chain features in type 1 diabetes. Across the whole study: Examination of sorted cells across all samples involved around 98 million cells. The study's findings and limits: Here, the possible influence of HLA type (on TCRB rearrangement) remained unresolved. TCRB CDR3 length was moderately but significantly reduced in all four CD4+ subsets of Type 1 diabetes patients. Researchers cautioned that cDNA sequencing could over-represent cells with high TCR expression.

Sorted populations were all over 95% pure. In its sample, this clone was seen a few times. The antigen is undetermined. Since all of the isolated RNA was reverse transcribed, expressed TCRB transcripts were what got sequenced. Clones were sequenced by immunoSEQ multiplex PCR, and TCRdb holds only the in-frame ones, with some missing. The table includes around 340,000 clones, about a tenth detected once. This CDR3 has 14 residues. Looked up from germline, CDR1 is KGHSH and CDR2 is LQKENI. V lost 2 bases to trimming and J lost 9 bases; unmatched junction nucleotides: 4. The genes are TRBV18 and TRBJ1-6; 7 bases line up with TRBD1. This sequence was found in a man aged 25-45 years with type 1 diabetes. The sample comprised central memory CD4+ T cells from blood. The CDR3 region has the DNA TGTGCCAGCTCACCATCAGGGGGGGTTTCACCCCTCCACTTT. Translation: CASSPSGGVSPLHF.